This TCR beta chain appears in the sequencing data of a study of blood T cell repertoires in COVID-19. On the study more broadly: T cells, B-cell-depleted T cells, or PBMCs provided the cDNA or gDNA that served as material.

The CDR3 contains 15 residues. The ends were cut back, 6 bases at V and 3 bases at J, with 14 bases in the middle. The germline gives CDR1 MDHEN, CDR2 SYDVKM. Sequencing used immunoSEQ multiplex PCR; TCRdb keeps in-frame clones, though not all of them. The sample shows approximately 220,000 clones, approximately 89% of them seen only once. This clone was found a few times. In assigning cohorts, the study relied on participant-reported clinical history. The rearrangement uses TRBV28 and TRBJ1-4; possible D gene TRBD1, 6 bases. Sequencing input: PBMCs or T cells enriched from blood (not recorded which). The clonotype comes from a woman aged 25 to 39 with acute COVID-19. The CDR3 region has the DNA TGTGCCAGCAGCCCTCCGGCAGGGGCTAATGAAAAACTGTTTTTT. As protein: CASSPPAGANEKLFF.